Shown below are 14 T cell receptor beta chains from a single sample sequenced in a study of Ad26.COV2.S vaccination and SARS-CoV-2 variants. Indicated treatment: around 19 received Ad26.COV2.S at low or high dose, single or two shots; several received placebo; per-sample allocation not given. Collection of the samples took place on day 63 after the first injection of vaccine or placebo. Sequencing was performed with immunoSEQ multiplex PCR; in TCRdb, only in-frame clones are kept and a portion is missing. The sample includes over 400,000 clones, 90% seen only once; the top ten take about 4.1%. Sequencing used peripheral blood, obtained in a trial of Ad26.COV2.S vaccine versus placebo. These receptors were obtained from a person aged 18-65 years who received the Ad26.COV2.S COVID-19 vaccine or a placebo.

The chain has TRBV28 and TRBJ2-5, with 10 bases that match TRBD2. The germline V gene has CDR1 MDHEN and CDR2 SYDVKM. Trimming took 4 bases from V and 2 from J; bases not matched to a gene: 7. The CDR3 has 16 amino acids. CDR3 sequence (DNA): TGTGCCAGCAGTTCCAGACTAGCGGGCCGACAAGAGACCCAGTACTTC. Translated: CASSSRLAGRQETQYF.

This chain uses TRBV2 with TRBJ2-1, with TRBD2 matching over 8 bases. CDR3 length equals 14 residues. V shed 6 bases, J shed 5 bases, and the junction held 6 bases outside the gene matches. Germline CDR1 SNHLY, CDR2 FYNNEI. DNA for the CDR3: TGTGCCAGCAGAACCGGGACTAGTGACAATGAGCAGTTCTTC. Translated: CASRTGTSDNEQFF.

This chain uses TRBV7-9 with TRBJ1-1; unclear D gene. The V gene's germline CDR1 is SEHNR and CDR2 FQNEAQ (reference sequence). The germline V and J ends were trimmed by 5 bases and 3 bases, with 10 bases remaining between them. The CDR3 length is 13 residues. CDR3 nucleotide sequence: TGTGCCAGCAGCCGTGGTGGGTACACTGAAGCTTTCTTT. It translates to CASSRGGYTEAFF.

The CDR3, as DNA: TGTGCCACCAGCCCCGGTATCAGGAGGGATGGGCGCGAGCAGTACTTC. This gives the protein CATSPGIRRDGREQYF. The rearrangement joins TRBV15 to TRBJ2-7; possible D gene TRBD2, 6 bases. CDR1 is LNHNV, CDR2 YYDKDF, per germline (reference sequence). V lost 5 bases to trimming and J lost 6 bases, with 23 bases between them. The CDR3 sequence is 16 residues long. Supplemented by reference TRBV15 and TRBJ2-7, the full variable domain reads DAMVIQNPRYQVTQFGKPVTLSCSQTLNHNVMYWYQQKSSQAPKLLFHYYDKDFNNEADTPDNFQSRRPNTSFCFLDIRSPGLGDTAMYLCATSPGIRRDGREQYFGPGTRLTVT.

The chain couples TRBV6-2 or TRBV6-3 to TRBJ1-3; D is unclear. The V gene's germline CDR1 is MNHEY and CDR2 SVGEGT. CDR3 length: 16 residues. V lost 2 bases, J lost 0 bases, and 11 bases lay in between. DNA for the CDR3: TGTGCCAGCAGTTACGGAGTGGGCAGCTCTGGAAACACCATATATTTT. Its protein product is CASSYGVGSSGNTIYF.

The DNA of the CDR3 is TGTGCCAGCAGCCAACGGACCTTCAACCGCGGTGAGCAGTTCTTC. It is translated as CASSQRTFNRGEQFF. The chain employs TRBV14 and TRBJ2-1; D gene uncertain. The CDR3 length is 15 residues. The V end was cut by 2 bases, the J end by 9 bases, with 17 bases between. Per germline, CDR1 SGHDN and CDR2 FVKESK.

The rearrangement links TRBV20-1 to TRBJ2-7; D possibly matches TRBD1 or TRBD2 (5 bases each). This CDR3 spans 11 amino acids. Germline V gene sequence: CDR1 DFQATT, CDR2 SNEGSKA (reference sequence). The V gene lost 6 bases and the J gene lost 7 bases, with 13 bases spanning the gap. In nucleotides, the CDR3 is TGCAGTGCCGACAGCCCGGGGGAGCAGTACTTC. It translates to CSADSPGEQYF.

The J gene is TRBJ2-2, the V gene TRBV27, with 12 bases lining up with TRBD1. Germline V CDR1 and CDR2: MNHEY, SMNVEV (reference sequence). V trimming: 8 bases; J trimming: 7 bases; junction bases outside the gene matches: 5. The CDR3 extends over 14 amino acids. CDR3 in DNA: TGTGCCAGCTGGGGGACAGGGGGCATCGGGGAGCTGTTTTTT. Protein sequence: CASWGTGGIGELFF.

The chain has TRBV6-6 and TRBJ1-2; maybe TRBD1 (5 bases). Germline V gene lookup returns CDR1 MNHNY and CDR2 SVGAGI (reference sequence). This CDR3 region has 13 residues. The V end was cut by 5 bases, the J end by 2 bases, with 9 bases between. CDR3 loop: CASSMGRNYGYTF. The CDR3 DNA reads as TGTGCCAGCAGTATGGGACGGAACTATGGCTACACCTTC.

The gene calls are TRBV15 and TRBJ2-7; no reliable D call. The V gene's germline CDR1 is LNHNV and CDR2 YYDKDF (reference sequence). This CDR3 is built from 14 residues. Trimming took off 0 bases at V and 5 bases at J, with 11 bases between the two ends. For the CDR3, the DNA is TGTGCCACCAGCAGAGATTTCGGTATCGACGAGCAGTACTTC. It specifies CATSRDFGIDEQYF.

The V and J genes are TRBV28 and TRBJ2-3, with D unresolved. Trimming shortened V by 6 bases and J by 3 bases, and 4 bases separated the two germline ends. The CDR3 length is 11 residues. Germline loops: CDR1 MDHEN, CDR2 SYDVKM. CDR3 amino acids: CASSVTDTQYF. CDR3 DNA sequence: TGTGCCAGCAGCGTGACAGATACGCAGTATTTT.

The chain's CDR3 is CASSGAGRGGELFF. The CDR3 DNA sequence: TGTGCCAGCAGTGGGGCAGGGCGTGGCGGGGAGCTGTTTTTT. The V and J genes are TRBV2 and TRBJ2-2, with D perhaps TRBD1 (5 bases). This CDR3 region has 14 residues. From germline, CDR1 is SNHLY and CDR2 FYNNEI. V gave up 4 bases and J gave up 7 bases, with 13 bases separating them. Variable domain in full (rest from reference TRBV2 and TRBJ2-2): EPEVTQTPSHQVTQMGQEVILRCVPISNHLYFYWYRQILGQKVEFLVSFYNNEISEKSEIFDDQFSVERPDGSNFTLKIRSTKLEDSAMYFCASSGAGRGGELFFGEGSRLTVL.

The rearrangement joins TRBV19 to TRBJ2-1, with 7 bases that match TRBD2. The V gene end was trimmed by 3 bases and the J gene end by 0 bases; junction bases not matched to a gene: 5. Germline V gene lookup returns CDR1 LNHDA and CDR2 SQIVND (reference sequence). The CDR3 consists of 16 residues. As DNA, the CDR3 is TGTGCCAGTAGTATGCTAGCGGATAGCTCCTACAATGAGCAGTTCTTC. It yields the protein CASSMLADSSYNEQFF.

This chain connects TRBV30 to TRBJ2-1, with D perhaps given as TRBD1 or TRBD2 (5 bases each). V lost 0 bases and J 0 bases, leaving 12 bases between the germline ends. The CDR3 sequence is 16 residues long. CDR1 and CDR2 from the germline V gene are GTSNPN and SVGIG (reference sequence). The CDR3 is CAWSVRGLNSYNEQFF. The CDR3, as DNA: TGTGCCTGGAGTGTACGGGGCTTAAACTCCTACAATGAGCAGTTCTTC.